Listed below are T cell receptor beta chains from one sample, sequenced in a study of blood T cell repertoires in COVID-19. Produced via immunoSEQ multiplex PCR; TCRdb's table is partial and in-frame only. The table lists more than 100,000 clones, around nine tenths of them singletons. Sequenced: peripheral blood. These receptors were taken from an older man with active COVID-19. Each CDR3 is given with its conserved first and last residue. Fields, in order: V gene, D gene, clone size, J gene, CDR3 DNA, CDR3 protein. The D gene is left open where the match is weak. Clone size is given for some rows only: seen once, a few or many times, or a class if the clone is expanded.

>TRBV3-1/TRBV3-2|.|.|TRBJ2-1
TGTGCCAGCAGCCTTAGCGGTGAGCAGTTCTTC
CASSLSGEQFF
>TRBV3-1/TRBV3-2|.|.|TRBJ2-2
TGTGCCAGCAGCCTTAGGTCTAGCAAATCGGGCGGGGAGCTGTTTTTT
CASSLRSSKSGGELFF
>TRBV9|TRBD2|.|TRBJ2-2
TGTGCCAGCAGCGTAATGAGGGAGGGTACCGGGGAGCTGTTTTTT
CASSVMREGTGELFF
>TRBV7-3|TRBD2|.|TRBJ2-3
TGTGCCAGCAGCCCCGGGGGGGCCGTTACGCAGTATTTT
CASSPGGAVTQYF
>TRBV7-9|.|.|TRBJ2-1
TGTGCCAGCAGCTTAGGCCCTAAGCAGTTCTTC
CASSLGPKQFF
>TRBV7-9|.|.|TRBJ1-1
TGTGCCAGCAGCTTCAGGGGGAACACTGAAGCTTTCTTT
CASSFRGNTEAFF
>TRBV2|.|.|TRBJ2-5
TGTGCCAGCATAACTAGGCAAGAGACCCAGTACTTC
CASITRQETQYF
>TRBV18|.|.|TRBJ2-7
TGTGCCAGCTCCCTTTCGCCTACCTACGAGCAGTACTTC
CASSLSPTYEQYF
>TRBV28|TRBD2|.|TRBJ2-5
TGTGCCAGCGGACTAGCGGGAGTATCGGAGACCCAGTACTTC
CASGLAGVSETQYF
>TRBV6-5|.|.|TRBJ1-1
TGTGCCAGCAGTCCAGGGAACACTGAAGCTTTCTTT
CASSPGNTEAFF
>TRBV9|.|.|TRBJ1-3
TGTGCCAGCAGCCCCAACGCAGAGACTTTCTCTGGAAACACCATATATTTT
CASSPNAETFSGNTIYF
>TRBV27|.|few|TRBJ1-5
TGTGCCAGCAGTTTATCATACGGCTCCGGGCAGCCCCAGCATTTT
CASSLSYGSGQPQHF
>TRBV10-1|.|.|TRBJ1-4
TGCGCCAGCACCGGAGTGGGGGCGGCTAATGAAAAACTGTTTTTT
CASTGVGAANEKLFF
>TRBV5-1|.|.|TRBJ2-1
TGCGCCAGCAGCCGACATACTAGCAGCAACAACAATGAGCAGTTCTTC
CASSRHTSSNNNEQFF
>TRBV19|TRBD1|.|TRBJ2-1
TGTGCCAGTAGTCCGCAGGGGGCGTACAATGAGCAGTTCTTC
CASSPQGAYNEQFF
>TRBV27|TRBD1|.|TRBJ1-2
TGTGCCAGCAGTTCCCCGGGACAGGGGACGTCTGGCTACACCTTC
CASSSPGQGTSGYTF
>TRBV25-1|.|.|TRBJ2-1
TGTGCCAGCAGTGAATCGGGCTACAATGAGCAGTTCTTC
CASSESGYNEQFF
>TRBV2|.|.|TRBJ1-2
TGTGCCAGCCGATTCGGACAGTCCCAGGGTGGCTACACCTTC
CASRFGQSQGGYTF
>TRBV12-3/TRBV12-4|.|.|TRBJ1-2
TGTGCCAGCAGTTTCGGCGGTATCTATGGCTACACCTTC
CASSFGGIYGYTF
>TRBV30|.|.|TRBJ1-5
TGTGCCTGGAGTGTTCAAGGCGGACAGCGTAATCAGCCCCAGCATTTT
CAWSVQGGQRNQPQHF
>TRBV3-1/TRBV3-2|TRBD2|once|TRBJ2-1
TGTGCCAGCAGCCAATGGGGACTAACTACCTACAATGAGCAGTTCTTC
CASSQWGLTTYNEQFF
>TRBV28|TRBD2|.|TRBJ2-7
TGTGCCAGCAGTACCACCTTGGGTAGCGGGGGAACCTACGAGCAGTACTTC
CASSTTLGSGGTYEQYF
>TRBV2|.|.|TRBJ1-4
TGTGCCAGCAGTGTGGAGGCGGGACTGTTTTTT
CASSVEAGLFF
>TRBV18|.|.|TRBJ1-6
TGTGCCAGCTCACCCGCGACTGGCCCCTATTCACCCCTCCACTTT
CASSPATGPYSPLHF
>TRBV11-2|.|.|TRBJ2-7
TGTGCCAGCAGCTTAGGCCCCCGTGGCAGGGGTTACGAGCAGTACTTC
CASSLGPRGRGYEQYF
>TRBV28|TRBD2|few|TRBJ2-6
TGTGCCAGCAGACCCCTGCGGGGGTTAAGCTCTGGGGCCAACGTCCTGACTTTC
CASRPLRGLSSGANVLTF
>TRBV4-1|TRBD2|.|TRBJ2-7
TGCGCCAGCAGCCACCCTAGGACTAGCGGGAGGGCCCTAAGCTCCTACGAGCAGTACTTC
CASSHPRTSGRALSSYEQYF
>TRBV3-1/TRBV3-2|TRBD2|.|TRBJ2-1
TGTGCCAGCAGCCAAGATCTGGGACTAGCGGGTTCCAGCTCCTACAATGAGCAGTTCTTC
CASSQDLGLAGSSSYNEQFF
>TRBV19|.|.|TRBJ2-7
TGTGCCAGTAGTATAGCACAGTCCTACGAGCAGTACTTC
CASSIAQSYEQYF
>TRBV28|.|.|TRBJ2-1
TGTGCCAGCCGCCAATCAAGGGGACTCCGCTACAATGAGCAGTTCTTC
CASRQSRGLRYNEQFF
>TRBV6-5|.|.|TRBJ1-6
TGTGCCAGCAGTTACTCGAGTGCTGGTTATTCACCCCTCCACTTT
CASSYSSAGYSPLHF
>TRBV7-8|TRBD1|.|TRBJ2-7
TGTGCCAGCAGCGCCTTGGACAGGGAAGACGAGCAGTACTTC
CASSALDREDEQYF
>TRBV30|.|.|TRBJ2-5
TGTGCCTGGAGCGGGGATCAAGAGACCCAGTACTTC
CAWSGDQETQYF
>TRBV5-6|.|.|TRBJ1-5
TGTGCCAGCAGCTTCCTAAATCAGCCCCAGCATTTT
CASSFLNQPQHF
>TRBV23-1|.|.|TRBJ1-1
TGCGCCAGCAGTTCATACCAAGCGACTGAAGCTTTCTTT
CASSSYQATEAFF
>TRBV29-1|TRBD2|.|TRBJ2-1
TGCAGCGTTGAATCGGCTAGCGGGAGGGTGAATGAGCAGTTCTTC
CSVESASGRVNEQFF
>TRBV5-8|TRBD2|.|TRBJ2-5
TGTGCCAGCAGCTCCCGCCGCGGGACTAGCGGGAAAGAGACCCAGTACTTC
CASSSRRGTSGKETQYF
>TRBV7-9|.|.|TRBJ2-3
TGTGCCAGCAGCTTACAGACAGATACGCAGTATTTT
CASSLQTDTQYF
>TRBV6-5|.|.|TRBJ2-7
TGTGCCAGCAGTAGTGAGCCCCGGGGCTCCTACGAGCAGTACTTC
CASSSEPRGSYEQYF
>TRBV9|TRBD2|.|TRBJ2-2
TGTGCCAGCAGCGTAAGGGCTAGCGGAACGAACACCGGGGAGCTGTTTTTT
CASSVRASGTNTGELFF
>TRBV28|TRBD1|once|TRBJ1-2
TGTGCCAGCAGTCTAGGGACAGACTATGGCTACACCTTC
CASSLGTDYGYTF
>TRBV11-2|TRBD1|.|TRBJ2-7
TGTGCCAGCAGCCGACGCTTCAAAGGGACAGGGGCCCCCTACGAGCAGTACTTC
CASSRRFKGTGAPYEQYF
>TRBV4-1|.|once|TRBJ2-2
TGCGCCAGCAGCCACGGGAACACCGGGGAGCTGTTTTTT
CASSHGNTGELFF
>TRBV9|TRBD1|.|TRBJ2-3
TGTGCCAGCAGCGGGCGGACAGGGTTAATAGATACGCAGTATTTT
CASSGRTGLIDTQYF
>TRBV12-3/TRBV12-4|.|.|TRBJ2-5
TGTGCCAGCAGTGCAGTCCCGGAGACCCAGTACTTC
CASSAVPETQYF
>TRBV5-6|.|.|TRBJ2-7
TGTGCCAGCAGCTTGGAACAGGAGATGTACTTC
CASSLEQEMYF
>TRBV7-2|.|.|TRBJ2-7
TGTGCCAGCAGCTTAGGAAGCCTGCGAGGGGAGCAGTACTTC
CASSLGSLRGEQYF
>TRBV10-3|TRBD2|.|TRBJ2-5
TGTGCCATCAGTGGGGGGGGGATTTGGGAGACCCAGTACTTC
CAISGGGIWETQYF
>TRBV5-4|.|.|TRBJ1-1
TGTGCCAGCAGCTTAGGGGGGAACACTGAAGCTTTCTTT
CASSLGGNTEAFF
>TRBV28|.|.|TRBJ1-5
TGTGCCAGCAGTCGACTGACGGGTAGCAATCAGCCCCAGCATTTT
CASSRLTGSNQPQHF
>TRBV11-2|TRBD2|.|TRBJ2-1
TGTGCCAGCAGCATAGGGACTAGCGGCAATGAGCAGTTCTTC
CASSIGTSGNEQFF
>TRBV6-5|.|.|TRBJ2-7
TGTGCCAGCAGTTACATGCCGGGGTCCTACGAGCAGTACTTC
CASSYMPGSYEQYF
>TRBV4-1|TRBD1|.|TRBJ1-4
TGCGCCAGCAGCCAACTACAGGGGGCAGATAATGAAAAACTGTTTTTT
CASSQLQGADNEKLFF
>TRBV5-1|TRBD2|once|TRBJ2-1
TGCGCCAGCAGCCCACTAGCGGGAGTTAAGAATGAGCAGTTCTTC
CASSPLAGVKNEQFF
>TRBV9|.|.|TRBJ2-1
TGTGCCAGCAGCCCTAGCCTGCGTGGCAATGAGCAGTTCTTC
CASSPSLRGNEQFF